This TCR beta chain was recovered during a study of cytomegalovirus exposure and HLA in healthy donors. Study observations and caveats: CMV serostatus was the sole immune exposure information available.

As for this clone: The antigen is undetermined.

With 60 Vbeta and 13 Jbeta primers, the PCR was carried out. Clones were read by immunoSEQ multiplex PCR, and TCRdb kept only the in-frame ones, dropping some. The repertoire consists of 90,000 to 100,000 clones, with about three quarters occurring once and the leading ten covering more than 6%. Germline values: CDR1 MNHEY, CDR2 SVGAGI. V dropped 5 bases and J dropped 7 bases, with 12 bases sitting between them. CDR3 length: 14 amino acids. Unrecorded immune exposures were likely, despite nominal health at sampling. The sequence was collected from a man aged 40-55 years in good health and CMV-seropositive. The specimen was PBMCs. The V gene is TRBV6-5, the J gene TRBJ1-6, with D possibly TRBD1 on 5 matching bases. The CDR3 loop is CASSPDPGNSPLHF. DNA of the CDR3: TGTGCCAGCAGTCCAGACCCAGGGAATTCACCCCTCCACTTT.